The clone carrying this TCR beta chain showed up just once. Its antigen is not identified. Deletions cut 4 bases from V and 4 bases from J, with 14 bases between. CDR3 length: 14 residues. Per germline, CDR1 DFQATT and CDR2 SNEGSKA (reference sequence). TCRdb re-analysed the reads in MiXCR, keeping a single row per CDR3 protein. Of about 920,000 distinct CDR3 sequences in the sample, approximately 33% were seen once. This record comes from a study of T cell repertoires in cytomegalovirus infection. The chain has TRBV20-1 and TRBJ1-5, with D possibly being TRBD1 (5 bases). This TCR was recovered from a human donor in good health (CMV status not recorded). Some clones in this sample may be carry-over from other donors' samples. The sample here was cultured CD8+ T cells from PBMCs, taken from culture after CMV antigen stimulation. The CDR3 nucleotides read TGCAGTGCTACGGCCGGGAGGGGAAATCAGCCCCAGCATTTT. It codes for CSATAGRGNQPQHF.